These T cell receptor beta chains were read from a single sample in a study of shared clonotypes between healthy human individuals. TCRdb's table, derived via immunoSEQ multiplex PCR, lists solely in-frame clones and lacks some. Here the sample spans about 680,000 clones, roughly 73% being singletons. Sequenced: memory CD4+ T cells sorted from blood. The receptors here all came from a woman in her 30s in good health. CDR3s include the opening cysteine and the closing phenylalanine or tryptophan. D genes are given only for firm matches. Only some rows state a clone size, as once, few, many or a class for expanded clones.

clone size	V gene	J gene	D gene	CDR3 DNA	CDR3 protein
-	TRBV5-4	TRBJ1-2	-	TGTGCCAGCACCTCTTCGATGGGGGCCAGCTATGGCTACACCTTC	CASTSSMGASYGYTF
-	TRBV6-1	TRBJ1-2	-	TGTGCCATATCGAACCTCCCAATGAGGGGCTACACCTTC	CAISNLPMRGYTF
-	TRBV5-1	TRBJ2-3	TRBD2	TGCGCCAGCAGCTCGCCGGGTAGCGGGAAGCACACAGATACGCAGTATTTT	CASSSPGSGKHTDTQYF
few	TRBV4-2	TRBJ2-3	TRBD2	TGTGCCAGCAGCCATCAGCTCCGCACCGGGGAGGGTACAGATACGCAGTATTTT	CASSHQLRTGEGTDTQYF
-	TRBV7-2	TRBJ2-7	-	TGTGCCAGCAGCTTAGCTGGCAAGACCTACGAGCAGTACTTC	CASSLAGKTYEQYF
-	TRBV5-4	TRBJ2-2	-	TGTGCCAGCAGCGTGACCCCTGGCGGGGAGCTGTTTTTT	CASSVTPGGELFF
-	TRBV6-1	TRBJ2-4	-	TGTGCCAGCGGGGACATCCCCCTAGCCAAAAACATTCAGTACTTC	CASGDIPLAKNIQYF
-	TRBV14	TRBJ1-4	-	TGTGCCAGCAGCCAGAGCGTAAAACTGTTTTTT	CASSQSVKLFF
-	TRBV7-8	TRBJ2-5	-	TGTGCCAGCAGCTCCCCCCCCGGGACCCAGTACTTC	CASSSPPGTQYF
few	TRBV2	TRBJ2-5	-	TGTGCCCAGCGGTTACAAGAGACCCAGTACTTC	CAQRLQETQYF
-	TRBV4-2	TRBJ1-4	TRBD1	TGTGCCAGCAGCCAAGATCAACAGGGGGAAGATGAAAAACTGTTTTTT	CASSQDQQGEDEKLFF
-	TRBV30	TRBJ2-1	-	TGTGCCTGGAGTTACGCCGGGACGCCGTCCTACAATGAGCAGTTCTTC	CAWSYAGTPSYNEQFF
-	TRBV29-1	TRBJ1-4	-	TGCAGCGCCACATTTACGGTTCGGGAAAAACTGTTTTTT	CSATFTVREKLFF
-	TRBV6-1	TRBJ2-3	TRBD2	TGTGCCAGCACCTCACCACTAGCGGTTGATACGCAGTATTTT	CASTSPLAVDTQYF
-	TRBV18	TRBJ2-3	-	TGTGCCAGCTCACCACCGATGACCGGCACAGATACGCAGTATTTT	CASSPPMTGTDTQYF
-	TRBV27	TRBJ2-2	-	TGTGCCAGCAGTTTGGGGGTTACCGGGGAGCTGTTTTTT	CASSLGVTGELFF
-	TRBV2	TRBJ1-5	-	TGTGCCAGCAGCGAAGATTTAAGGGGTGGTTGGCCCCAGCATTTT	CASSEDLRGGWPQHF
many	TRBV5-6	TRBJ1-2	-	TGTGCCAGCAGCTCCCCAGGAGGGTATGGCTACACCTTC	CASSSPGGYGYTF
many	TRBV2	TRBJ1-5	-	TGTGCCAGCACCTGGACAGAGACTCAGCCCCAGCATTTT	CASTWTETQPQHF
few	TRBV28	TRBJ2-4	TRBD1	TGTGCCAGCACCCCTGGGGGACAGGGAAACATTCAGTACTTC	CASTPGGQGNIQYF
-	TRBV28	TRBJ1-2	-	TGTGCCAGCAGCTTCGGAAGCTATGGCTACACCTTC	CASSFGSYGYTF
few	TRBV4-1	TRBJ1-2	TRBD1	TGCGCCAGCAGCCAAGGGCGAAGGGGGCGATCATCAACGGATGGCTACACCTTC	CASSQGRRGRSSTDGYTF
few	TRBV5-1	TRBJ2-3	-	TGCGCCAGCAGCTTGGGGGCCGAGGCAGATACGCAGTATTTT	CASSLGAEADTQYF
-	TRBV11-2	TRBJ2-3	-	TGTGCCAGCAGCTTAGGGACGCCATACACAGATACGCAGTATTTT	CASSLGTPYTDTQYF
-	TRBV7-9	TRBJ1-2	-	TGTGCCAGCAGCTCGATAGGCGGGGCCCGGGGAGGTGGCTACACCTTC	CASSSIGGARGGGYTF
-	TRBV5-1	TRBJ2-2	-	TGCGCCAGCAGTCAAGTAGCCTCCCGGGGGACCGGGGAGCTGTTTTTT	CASSQVASRGTGELFF